The 2 T cell receptor beta chains in this list originate from one sample, sequenced in a study of blood T cell repertoires in COVID-19. TCRdb's table, derived via immunoSEQ multiplex PCR, lists solely in-frame clones and lacks some. The table records 250,000 or so clones, around 88% of them present only once. Sequences were obtained from PBMCs or T cells enriched from blood (not recorded which). These receptors originate from a woman aged 40 to 55 with acute COVID-19.

The rearrangement joins TRBV14 to TRBJ2-7, with TRBD1 matching 9 bases. This CDR3 is built from 15 residues. The J segment lost 3 bases and the V segment lost 4 bases, leaving 7 bases of the junction unmatched. Germline V gene data show CDR1 as SGHDN and CDR2 as FVKESK. The CDR3 sequence is CASSPTGTGSYEQYV. The CDR3 DNA reads TGTGCCAGCAGCCCTACCGGGACAGGGAGCTACGAGCAGTACGTC.

The chain links TRBV6-5 to TRBJ1-5; no reliable D call. The germline V gene encodes CDR1 MNHEY and CDR2 SVGAGI. V gave up 7 bases and J gave up 6 bases, with 16 bases separating them. CDR3 length equals 14 residues. CDR3 residues: CASTFEREIQPQHF. In nucleotides, the CDR3 is TGTGCCAGCACCTTCGAGAGGGAGATTCAGCCCCAGCATTTT.